This passage covers 20 T cell receptor beta chains from one sample sequenced in a study of T-cell memory formation after mild COVID-19. TCRdb called the 5' RACE reads again in MiXCR, with one record for every CDR3 protein. This sample yields some 120,000 distinct CDR3 sequences, of which about a sixth are seen a single time; 5.2% belongs to the top ten. Source material: PBMCs or a T cell subset sorted from them (not recorded which). These receptors came from a man younger than 35 who had mild COVID-19 (a few samples of this study predate the infection). Cell type and time point are not known.

This clonotype was seen many times. The chain has TRBV5-1 and TRBJ2-2; D possibly matches TRBD1 or TRBD2 (5 bases each). Germline V gives CDR1 SGHRS, CDR2 YFSETQ. The CDR3 runs 16 residues. V shed 0 bases and J shed 0 bases, with 9 bases lying between them. CDR3 loop: CASSLGRGANTGELFF. For the CDR3, the DNA is TGCGCCAGCAGCTTGGGGCGAGGGGCGAACACCGGGGAGCTGTTTTTT.

The chain has TRBV9 and TRBJ1-1; TRBD1 aligns across 9 bases. The CDR3 has 15 amino acids. The ends lost 3 bases at V and 1 base at J; junction bases unmatched: 4. Germline CDR1 is SGDLS and CDR2 is YYNGEE. The CDR3 reads CASSAGTGSNTEAFF. The CDR3, as DNA: TGTGCCAGCAGCGCCGGGACAGGGTCGAACACTGAAGCTTTCTTT.

The chain carries TRBV12-3 or TRBV12-4 and TRBJ2-7, with TRBD2 matching 7 bases. The ends lost 6 bases at V and 2 bases at J; junction bases unmatched: 7. The CDR3 totals 14 residues. The CDR3 region has the DNA TGTGCCAGCAGGAAAGCGGGGTTGGCCTACGAGCAGTACTTC. This gives the protein CASRKAGLAYEQYF.

The chain recombines TRBV6-2 or TRBV6-3 with TRBJ2-5; 7 bases match TRBD2. CDR3 length equals 16 residues. Germline V gene sequence: CDR1 MNHEY, CDR2 SVGEGT. V gave up 0 bases and J gave up 0 bases; unmatched junction bases: 4. The DNA of the CDR3 is TGTGCCAGCAGTTACTCGGCTAGCGGAAACCAAGAGACCCAGTACTTC. This encodes CASSYSASGNQETQYF.

The chain couples TRBV7-2 to TRBJ1-2; perhaps TRBD1 as D (5 bases). The germline CDR1 and CDR2 sequences are SGHTA and FQGNSA. V shed 2 bases and J shed 4 bases, with 11 bases lying between them. The CDR3 spans 14 residues. This chain's CDR3 is CASSLNRGFYGYTF. The CDR3 nucleotides read TGTGCCAGCAGCTTAAACCGGGGCTTCTATGGCTACACCTTC.

The chain is built from TRBV5-1 and TRBJ2-3, with 7 bases fitting TRBD2. Germline lookup yields CDR1 SGHRS and CDR2 YFSETQ. The CDR3 runs 18 residues. With 4 bases clipped from V and 1 base from J, the junction kept 15 bases outside the gene matches. CDR3 coding DNA: TGCGCCAGCAGCCCTCCGCCAGGGAGGGCTAGCGGCACAGATACGCAGTATTTT. It translates to CASSPPPGRASGTDTQYF. Combining the CDR3 with reference TRBV5-1 and TRBJ2-3 gives the whole variable domain KAGVTQTPRYLIKTRGQQVTLSCSPISGHRSVSWYQQTPGQGLQFLFEYFSETQRNKGNFPGRFSGRQFSNSRSEMNVSTLELGDSALYLCASSPPPGRASGTDTQYFGPGTRLTVL.

The V call is TRBV27, the J call TRBJ1-6, with D perhaps TRBD1 (5 bases). CDR3 length equals 16 residues. The V gene's germline CDR1 is MNHEY and CDR2 SMNVEV (reference sequence). V lost 2 bases to trimming and J lost 4 bases, with 12 bases between them. The CDR3 reads CASSLEERGYNSPLHF. The CDR3 bases are TGTGCCAGCAGTTTAGAAGAGAGGGGATATAATTCACCCCTCCACTTT.

This clonotype was seen a few times. The rearrangement links TRBV11-2 to TRBJ2-3, with 9 bases matching TRBD1. This CDR3 has 14 residues. Trimming removed 5 bases from V and 6 bases from J; junction bases left unmatched: 6. Germline CDR1 and CDR2: SGHAT and FQNNGV. The CDR3 sequence is CASSATGGVDTQYF. Here the CDR3 DNA reads TGTGCCAGCAGCGCCACAGGGGGCGTTGATACGCAGTATTTT.

The CDR3 sequence is CASSYSGPYEQYF. The CDR3 region has the DNA TGCGCCAGCAGCTACTCGGGACCCTACGAGCAGTACTTC. The rearrangement joins TRBV5-1 to TRBJ2-7, with D possibly being TRBD1 or TRBD2 (5 bases each). The V gene lost 3 bases and the J gene lost 2 bases, with 9 bases spanning the gap. The CDR3 sequence is 13 residues long. Germline assignment: CDR1 SGHRS and CDR2 YFSETQ.

This clonotype was observed a handful of times. The chain carries TRBV25-1 and TRBJ1-4; D not certain. CDR3 length: 13 residues. CDR1 is MGHDK and CDR2 is SYGVNS in the germline V gene. The V and J ends lost 7 bases and 5 bases respectively, with 11 bases between them. In DNA, the CDR3 is TGTGCCAGCAATGCACGGCTAAATGAAAAACTGTTTTTT. As protein: CASNARLNEKLFF.

This clonotype came up a few times. The gene calls are TRBV7-6 and TRBJ2-3; TRBD2 agrees at 7 bases. The CDR3 consists of 16 residues. Germline lookup yields CDR1 SGHVS and CDR2 FNYEAQ. Unmatched junction bases numbered 8, after V lost 5 bases and J lost 0 bases. CDR3 loop: CASSPVWRESTDTQYF. As DNA, the CDR3 is TGTGCCAGCAGCCCTGTTTGGCGGGAGAGCACAGATACGCAGTATTTT. The full variable domain, in which reference TRBV7-6 and TRBJ2-3 provide the parts outside the CDR3, is GAGVSQSPRYKVTKRGQDVALRCDPISGHVSLYWYRQALGQGPEFLTYFNYEAQQDKSGLPNDRFSAERPEGSISTLTIQRTEQRDSAMYRCASSPVWRESTDTQYFGPGTRLTVL.

In its sample, this clonotype was seen a few times. The chain carries TRBV7-2 and TRBJ2-2; D might be TRBD1 or TRBD2, each matching 5 bases. V was cut by 5 bases and J by 1 base, with 11 bases left in between. The CDR3 consists of 15 residues. Looked up from germline, CDR1 is SGHTA and CDR2 is FQGNSA. CDR3 coding DNA: TGTGCCAGCAGCCAGGGACGACTGAACACCGGGGAGCTGTTTTTT. Encoded protein: CASSQGRLNTGELFF.

The V and J genes are TRBV12-3 or TRBV12-4 and TRBJ1-4; possible D gene TRBD1, 5 bases. The ends were cut back, 6 bases at V and 6 bases at J, with 14 bases in the middle. The length of the CDR3 is 14 residues. This CDR3 is CASSGGSSDEKLFF. The CDR3 DNA is TGTGCCAGCAGCGGGGGGAGCAGTGATGAAAAACTGTTTTTT.

The genes are TRBV4-3 and TRBJ1-5; D remains ambiguous. Germline values: CDR1 LGHNA, CDR2 YSLEER. The CDR3 is 17 residues long. V was clipped by 4 bases and J by 1 base, with 17 bases between them. CDR3 sequence: CASSPRDGPKSNQPQHF. CDR3 nucleotide sequence: TGCGCCAGCAGCCCTAGAGACGGCCCGAAGAGCAATCAGCCCCAGCATTTT.

This clonotype was picked up a small number of times. The CDR3 region has the DNA TGTGCCAGCAGCCAAGGGGGGCTTGGGCAGCCCCAGCATTTT. The encoded protein is CASSQGGLGQPQHF. This chain uses TRBV3-1 with TRBJ1-5, with D possibly being TRBD1 (6 bases). Trimming shortened V by 1 base and J by 7 bases, and 11 bases separated the two germline ends. The V gene's germline CDR1 is LGHDT and CDR2 YNNKEL (reference sequence). The CDR3 has 14 residues.

This clonotype turned up a few times. This rearrangement joins TRBV6-5 to TRBJ2-7; 9 bases align to TRBD1. The junction had 6 bases not matched to a gene; V was cut back by 7 bases and J by 5 bases. The V gene's germline CDR1 is MNHEY and CDR2 SVGAGI. This CDR3 region has 13 residues. CDR3 amino acids: CASKGTGRNEQYF. CDR3 coding DNA: TGTGCCAGCAAAGGGACAGGGAGGAACGAGCAGTACTTC.

The chain combines TRBV15 with TRBJ2-3; D remains ambiguous. The germline V and J ends were trimmed by 1 base and 12 bases, with 11 bases remaining between them. This CDR3 is 12 amino acids long. The V gene's germline CDR1 is LNHNV and CDR2 YYDKDF (reference sequence). The CDR3 DNA is TGTGCCACCAGCAGAGTCCCGGTGGGCCAGTATTTT. Translated: CATSRVPVGQYF.

The sample holds a few counts of this clonotype. CDR3 amino acids: CSVEVQDSGEQYF. As DNA, the CDR3 is TGCAGCGTTGAAGTTCAGGACTCTGGCGAGCAGTACTTC. This chain links TRBV29-1 with TRBJ2-7, with D possibly matching TRBD2 (5 bases). V dropped 1 base and J dropped 6 bases, with 13 bases sitting between them. Germline CDR1 is SQVTM and CDR2 is ANQGSEA. The CDR3 is 13 residues long.

The rearrangement links TRBV20-1 to TRBJ2-3, with 11 bases lining up with TRBD2. The junction had 11 bases not matched to a gene; V was cut back by 6 bases and J by 0 bases. CDR1 and CDR2 (germline): DFQATT, SNEGSKA (reference sequence). The CDR3 runs 17 residues. CDR3 region: CSARRTSGGPSTDTQYF. CDR3 nucleotide sequence: TGCAGTGCCCGGCGAACTAGCGGGGGCCCAAGCACAGATACGCAGTATTTT.

A few counts support this clonotype. This rearrangement joins TRBV25-1 to TRBJ1-2, with 8 bases fitting TRBD1. Looked up from germline, CDR1 is MGHDK and CDR2 is SYGVNS. The CDR3 has 14 residues. With V trimmed by 8 bases and J by 2 bases, 7 bases remained unmatched. DNA of the CDR3: TGTGCCAGCTCGGTGACAGGGGTGAACTATGGCTACACCTTC. Translating gives CASSVTGVNYGYTF.